The rows below give T cell receptor beta chains drawn from one sample of a study of blood T cell repertoires in COVID-19. Clones were read by immunoSEQ multiplex PCR, and TCRdb kept only the in-frame ones, dropping some. The table includes about 320,000 clones, 65% to 90% detected once. Source material: PBMCs or T cells enriched from blood (not recorded which). The receptor set was obtained from a woman aged 18-35 years who had recovered from COVID-19. Each CDR3 is given with its conserved first and last residue. The D gene is left open where the match is weak. Some rows have no size entry. The others give once, few or many, or a class for an expanded clone.

v_call: TRBV18
clone_size: NA
j_call: TRBJ1-4
d_call: NA
cdr3_nt: TGTGCCAGCTCCGTACAGGGCATTAATGAAAAACTGTTTTTT
cdr3_aa: CASSVQGINEKLFF

v_call: TRBV5-8
clone_size: NA
j_call: TRBJ2-1
d_call: TRBD2
cdr3_nt: TGTGCCAGCAGCCAGAGAGGACTAGCGGGGCCCGAGCAGTTCTTC
cdr3_aa: CASSQRGLAGPEQFF

v_call: TRBV2
clone_size: NA
j_call: TRBJ1-2
d_call: NA
cdr3_nt: TGTGCCAGCAGGACTGATGCTATGGGGGGGCACGGCTATGGCTACACCTTC
cdr3_aa: CASRTDAMGGHGYGYTF

v_call: TRBV6-1
clone_size: NA
j_call: TRBJ2-7
d_call: NA
cdr3_nt: TGTGCCAGCAGTGAACACGTACCTCAGGAATCCTACGAGCAGTACTTC
cdr3_aa: CASSEHVPQESYEQYF

v_call: TRBV5-1
clone_size: NA
j_call: TRBJ1-3
d_call: NA
cdr3_nt: TGCGCCAGCAGCTTGGCGAGCTCTGGAAACACCATATATTTT
cdr3_aa: CASSLASSGNTIYF

v_call: TRBV18
clone_size: few
j_call: TRBJ1-6
d_call: TRBD1
cdr3_nt: TGTGCCAGCTCTCTTCAGGGGGGCTCACCCCTCCACTTT
cdr3_aa: CASSLQGGSPLHF

v_call: TRBV18
clone_size: NA
j_call: TRBJ1-5
d_call: NA
cdr3_nt: TGTGCCAGCTCAGTTCCAGCGCATACTTGCCCCAATCAGCCCCAGCATTTT
cdr3_aa: CASSVPAHTCPNQPQHF

v_call: TRBV19
clone_size: NA
j_call: TRBJ1-2
d_call: TRBD1
cdr3_nt: TGTGCCAGTAAGACGATGGGACAGCGAGGAAGTGGCTACACCTTC
cdr3_aa: CASKTMGQRGSGYTF

v_call: TRBV30
clone_size: NA
j_call: TRBJ2-5
d_call: NA
cdr3_nt: TGTGCCTGGGGGGTGGTCGGGGAGACCCAGTACTTC
cdr3_aa: CAWGVVGETQYF

v_call: TRBV5-1
clone_size: NA
j_call: TRBJ1-3
d_call: NA
cdr3_nt: TGCGCCAGCAGCTTGGCGGGGGACGCTGGAAACACCATATATTTT
cdr3_aa: CASSLAGDAGNTIYF

v_call: TRBV5-4
clone_size: NA
j_call: TRBJ2-7
d_call: NA
cdr3_nt: TGTGCCAGCAGCTTGGGGGGCAGGGAAAACGAGCAGTACTTC
cdr3_aa: CASSLGGRENEQYF